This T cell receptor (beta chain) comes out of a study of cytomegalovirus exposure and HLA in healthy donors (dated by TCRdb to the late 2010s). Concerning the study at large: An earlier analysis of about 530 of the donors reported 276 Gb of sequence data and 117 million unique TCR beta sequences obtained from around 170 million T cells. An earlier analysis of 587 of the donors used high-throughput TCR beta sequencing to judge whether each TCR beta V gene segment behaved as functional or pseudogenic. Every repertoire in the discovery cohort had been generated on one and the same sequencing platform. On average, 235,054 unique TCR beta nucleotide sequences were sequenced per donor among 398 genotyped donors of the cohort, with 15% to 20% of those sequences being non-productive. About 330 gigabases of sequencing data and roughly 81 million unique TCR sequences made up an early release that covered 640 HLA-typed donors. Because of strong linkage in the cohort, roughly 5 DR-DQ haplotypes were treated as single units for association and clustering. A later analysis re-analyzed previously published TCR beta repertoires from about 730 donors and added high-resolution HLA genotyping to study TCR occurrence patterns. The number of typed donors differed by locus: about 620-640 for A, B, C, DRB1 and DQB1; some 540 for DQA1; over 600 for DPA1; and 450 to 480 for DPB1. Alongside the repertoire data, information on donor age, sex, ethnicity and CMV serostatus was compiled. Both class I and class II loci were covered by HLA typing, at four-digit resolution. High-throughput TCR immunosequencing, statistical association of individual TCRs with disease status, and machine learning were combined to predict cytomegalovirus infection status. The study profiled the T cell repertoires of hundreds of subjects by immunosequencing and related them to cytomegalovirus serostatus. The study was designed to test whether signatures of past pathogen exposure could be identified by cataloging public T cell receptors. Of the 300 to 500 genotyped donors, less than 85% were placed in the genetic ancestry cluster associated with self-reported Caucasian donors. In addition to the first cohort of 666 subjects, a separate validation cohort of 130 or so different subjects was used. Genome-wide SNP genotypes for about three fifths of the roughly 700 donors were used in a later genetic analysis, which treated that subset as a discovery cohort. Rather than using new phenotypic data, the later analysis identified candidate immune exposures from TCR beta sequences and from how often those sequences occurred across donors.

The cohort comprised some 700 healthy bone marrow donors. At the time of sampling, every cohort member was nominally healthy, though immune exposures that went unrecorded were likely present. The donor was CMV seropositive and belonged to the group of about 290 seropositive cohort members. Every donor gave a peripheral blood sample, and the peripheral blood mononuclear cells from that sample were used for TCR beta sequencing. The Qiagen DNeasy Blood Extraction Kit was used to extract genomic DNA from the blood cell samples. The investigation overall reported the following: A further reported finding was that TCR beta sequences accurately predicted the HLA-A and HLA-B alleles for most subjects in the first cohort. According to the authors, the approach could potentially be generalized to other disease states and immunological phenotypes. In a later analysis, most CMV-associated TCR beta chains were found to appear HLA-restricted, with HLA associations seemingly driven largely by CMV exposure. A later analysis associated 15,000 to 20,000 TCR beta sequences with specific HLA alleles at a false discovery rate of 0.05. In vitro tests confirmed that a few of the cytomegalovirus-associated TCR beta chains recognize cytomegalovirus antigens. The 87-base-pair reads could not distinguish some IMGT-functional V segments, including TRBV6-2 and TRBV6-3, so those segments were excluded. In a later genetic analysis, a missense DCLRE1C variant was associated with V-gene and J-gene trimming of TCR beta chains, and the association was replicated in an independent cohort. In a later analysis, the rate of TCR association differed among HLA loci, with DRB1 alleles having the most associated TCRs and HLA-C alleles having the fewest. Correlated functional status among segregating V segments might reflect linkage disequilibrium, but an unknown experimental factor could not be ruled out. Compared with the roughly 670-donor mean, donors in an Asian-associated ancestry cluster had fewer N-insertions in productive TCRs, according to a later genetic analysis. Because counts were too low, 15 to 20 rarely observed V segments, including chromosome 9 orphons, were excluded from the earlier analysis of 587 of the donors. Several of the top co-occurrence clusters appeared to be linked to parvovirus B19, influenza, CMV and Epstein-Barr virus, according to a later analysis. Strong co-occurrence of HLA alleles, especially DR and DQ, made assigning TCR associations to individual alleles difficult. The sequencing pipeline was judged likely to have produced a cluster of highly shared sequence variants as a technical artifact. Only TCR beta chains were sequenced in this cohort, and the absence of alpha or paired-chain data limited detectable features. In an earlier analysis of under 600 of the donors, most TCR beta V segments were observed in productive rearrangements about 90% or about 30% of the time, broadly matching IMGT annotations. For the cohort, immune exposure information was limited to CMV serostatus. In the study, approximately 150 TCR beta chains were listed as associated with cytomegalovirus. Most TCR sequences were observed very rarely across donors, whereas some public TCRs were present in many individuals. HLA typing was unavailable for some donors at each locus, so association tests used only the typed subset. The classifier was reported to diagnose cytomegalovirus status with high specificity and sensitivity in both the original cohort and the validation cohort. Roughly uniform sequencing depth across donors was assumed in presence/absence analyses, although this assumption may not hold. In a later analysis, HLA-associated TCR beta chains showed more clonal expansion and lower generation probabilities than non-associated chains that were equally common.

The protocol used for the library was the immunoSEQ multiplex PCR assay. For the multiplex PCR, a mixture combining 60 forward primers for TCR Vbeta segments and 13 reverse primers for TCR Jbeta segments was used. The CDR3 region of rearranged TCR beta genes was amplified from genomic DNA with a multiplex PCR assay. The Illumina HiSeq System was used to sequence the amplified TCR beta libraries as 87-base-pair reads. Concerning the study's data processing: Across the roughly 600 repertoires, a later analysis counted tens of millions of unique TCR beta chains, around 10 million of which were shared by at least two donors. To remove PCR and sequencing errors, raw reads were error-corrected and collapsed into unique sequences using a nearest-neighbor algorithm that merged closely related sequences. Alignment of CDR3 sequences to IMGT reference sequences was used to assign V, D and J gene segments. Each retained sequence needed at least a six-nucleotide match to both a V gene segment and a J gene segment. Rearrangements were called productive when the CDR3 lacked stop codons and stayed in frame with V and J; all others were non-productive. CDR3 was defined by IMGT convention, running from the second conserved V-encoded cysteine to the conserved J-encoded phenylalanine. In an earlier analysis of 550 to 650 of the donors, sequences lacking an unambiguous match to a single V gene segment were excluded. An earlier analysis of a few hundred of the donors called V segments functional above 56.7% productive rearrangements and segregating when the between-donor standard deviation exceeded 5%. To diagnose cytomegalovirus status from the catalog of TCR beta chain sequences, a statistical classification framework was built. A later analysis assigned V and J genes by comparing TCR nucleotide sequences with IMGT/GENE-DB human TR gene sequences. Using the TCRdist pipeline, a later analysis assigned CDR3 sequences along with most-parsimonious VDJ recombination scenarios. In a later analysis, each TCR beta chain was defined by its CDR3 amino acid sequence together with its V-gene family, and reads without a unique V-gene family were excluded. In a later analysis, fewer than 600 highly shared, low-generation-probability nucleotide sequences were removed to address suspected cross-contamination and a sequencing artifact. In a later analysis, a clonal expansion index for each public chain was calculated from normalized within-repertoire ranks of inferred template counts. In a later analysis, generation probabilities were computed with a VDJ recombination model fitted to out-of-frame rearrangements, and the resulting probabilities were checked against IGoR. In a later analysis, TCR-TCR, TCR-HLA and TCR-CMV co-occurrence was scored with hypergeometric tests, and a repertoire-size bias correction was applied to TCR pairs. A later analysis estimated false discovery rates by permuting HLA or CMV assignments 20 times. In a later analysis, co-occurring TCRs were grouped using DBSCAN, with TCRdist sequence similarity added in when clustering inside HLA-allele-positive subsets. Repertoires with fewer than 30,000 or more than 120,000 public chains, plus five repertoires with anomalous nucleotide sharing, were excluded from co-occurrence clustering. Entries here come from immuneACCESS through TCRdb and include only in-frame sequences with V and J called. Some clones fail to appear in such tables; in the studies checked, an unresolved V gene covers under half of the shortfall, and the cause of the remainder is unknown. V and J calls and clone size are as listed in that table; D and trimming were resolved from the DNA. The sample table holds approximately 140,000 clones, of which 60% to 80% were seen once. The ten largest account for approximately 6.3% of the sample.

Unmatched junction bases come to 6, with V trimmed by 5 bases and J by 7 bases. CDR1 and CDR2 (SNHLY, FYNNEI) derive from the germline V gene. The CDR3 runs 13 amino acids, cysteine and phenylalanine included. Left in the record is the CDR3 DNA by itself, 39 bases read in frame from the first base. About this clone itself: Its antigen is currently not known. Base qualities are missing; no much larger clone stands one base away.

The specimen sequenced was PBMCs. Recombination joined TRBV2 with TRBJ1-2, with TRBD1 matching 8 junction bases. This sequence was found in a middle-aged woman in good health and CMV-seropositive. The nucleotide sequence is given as TGTGCCAGCAGTCCAGGGGGCGTCTCTGGCTACACCTTC. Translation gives CASSPGGVSGYTF. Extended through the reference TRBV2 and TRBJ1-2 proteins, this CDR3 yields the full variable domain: EPEVTQTPSHQVTQMGQEVILRCVPISNHLYFYWYRQILGQKVEFLVSFYNNEISEKSEIFDDQFSVERPDGSNFTLKIRSTKLEDSAMYFCASSPGGVSGYTFGSGTRLTVV.